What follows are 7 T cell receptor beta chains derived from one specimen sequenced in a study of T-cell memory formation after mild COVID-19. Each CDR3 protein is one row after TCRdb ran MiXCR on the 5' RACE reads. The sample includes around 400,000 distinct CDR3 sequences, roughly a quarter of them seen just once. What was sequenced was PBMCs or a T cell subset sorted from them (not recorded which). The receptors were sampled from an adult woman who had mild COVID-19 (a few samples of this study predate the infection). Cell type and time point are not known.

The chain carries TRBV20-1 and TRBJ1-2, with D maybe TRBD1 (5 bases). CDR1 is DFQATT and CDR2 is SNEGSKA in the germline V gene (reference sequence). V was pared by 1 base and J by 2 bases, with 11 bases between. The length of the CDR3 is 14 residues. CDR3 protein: CSARGGTANYGYTF. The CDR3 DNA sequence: TGCAGTGCTAGAGGGGGGACTGCGAACTATGGCTACACCTTC.

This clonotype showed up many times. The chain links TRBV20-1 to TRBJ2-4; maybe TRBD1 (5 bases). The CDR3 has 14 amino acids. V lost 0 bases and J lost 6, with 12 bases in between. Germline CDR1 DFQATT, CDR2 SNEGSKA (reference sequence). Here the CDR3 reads CSARDIRGRNIQYF. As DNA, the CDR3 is TGCAGTGCTAGAGATATAAGGGGTCGAAACATTCAGTACTTC.

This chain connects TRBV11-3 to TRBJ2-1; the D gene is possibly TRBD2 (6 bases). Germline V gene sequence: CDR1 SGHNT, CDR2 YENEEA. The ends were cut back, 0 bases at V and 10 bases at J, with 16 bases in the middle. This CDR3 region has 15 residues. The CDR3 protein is CASSLDPAGIREQFF. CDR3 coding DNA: TGTGCCAGCAGCTTAGATCCTGCGGGGATAAGGGAGCAGTTCTTC.

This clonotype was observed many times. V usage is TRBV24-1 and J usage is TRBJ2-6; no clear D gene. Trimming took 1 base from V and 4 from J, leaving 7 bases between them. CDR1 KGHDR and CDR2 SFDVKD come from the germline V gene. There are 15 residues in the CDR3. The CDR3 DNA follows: TGTGCCACCAGTGATTTAAGCGCGGGGGCCAACGTCCTGACTTTC. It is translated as CATSDLSAGANVLTF.

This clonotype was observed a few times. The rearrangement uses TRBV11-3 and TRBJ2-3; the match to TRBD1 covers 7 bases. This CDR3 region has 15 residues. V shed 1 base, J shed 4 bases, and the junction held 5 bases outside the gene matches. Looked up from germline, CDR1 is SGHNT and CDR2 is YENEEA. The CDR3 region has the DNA TGTGCCAGCAGCTTAGCTCAGGGGGTCTCAGATACGCAGTATTTT. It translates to CASSLAQGVSDTQYF. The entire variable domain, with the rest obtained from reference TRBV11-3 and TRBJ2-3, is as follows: EAGVVQSPRYKIIEKKQPVAFWCNPISGHNTLYWYLQNLGQGPELLIRYENEEAVDDSQLPKDRFSAERLKGVDSTLKIQPAELGDSAVYLCASSLAQGVSDTQYFGPGTRLTVL.

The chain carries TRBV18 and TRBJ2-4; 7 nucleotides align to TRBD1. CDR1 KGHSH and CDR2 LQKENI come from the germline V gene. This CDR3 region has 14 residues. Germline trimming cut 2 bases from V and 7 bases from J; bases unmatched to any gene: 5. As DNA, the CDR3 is TGTGCCAGCTCACCAGGACAGGTGGGGAACATTCAGTACTTC. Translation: CASSPGQVGNIQYF.

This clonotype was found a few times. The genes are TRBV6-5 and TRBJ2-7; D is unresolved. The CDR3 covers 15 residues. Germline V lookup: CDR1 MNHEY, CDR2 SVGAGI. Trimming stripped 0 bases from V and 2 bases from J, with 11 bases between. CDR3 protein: CASSYSDSETYEQYF. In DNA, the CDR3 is TGTGCCAGCAGTTACTCGGATTCGGAAACCTACGAGCAGTACTTC.